Given below is one TCR beta chain in context. At one end, the junction sequence differs from germline, possibly due to a read error. CDR3 length equals 15 residues. The germline V gene has CDR1 MDHEN and CDR2 SYDVKM. These data come from a study of low-dose radiotherapy and immunotherapy resistance in tumors. Indicated time point: after trial treatment. Indicated treatment: LDRT plus nivolumab, ipilimumab, low-dose cyclophosphamide and aspirin (RACIN trial). The presence of advanced solid tumors lacking tumor-infiltrating lymphocytes characterized eligible patients. TRAV- and TRBV-specific primers, spanning alpha and beta chains, primed first-strand cDNA. The TCRs were subjected to amplification over roughly 18 PCR cycles employing a constant-region primer in conjunction with a V-primer adapter. TCRdb redid the calling of the reads with MiXCR, one entry per CDR3 protein. This table holds approximately 80,000 distinct CDR3 sequences, under 20% found once.

This sequence was found in a male donor with prostate cancer. Sequencing was performed on PBMCs, taken after low-dose radiotherapy plus immunotherapy. The rearrangement links TRBV28 to TRBJ2-1, with 10 nucleotides matching TRBD2. The CDR3 here is CASSLPSGRCNEQFF. Here the CDR3 DNA reads TGTGCTAGCAGTTTACCTAGCGGGAGATGTAATGAGCAGTTCTTC.